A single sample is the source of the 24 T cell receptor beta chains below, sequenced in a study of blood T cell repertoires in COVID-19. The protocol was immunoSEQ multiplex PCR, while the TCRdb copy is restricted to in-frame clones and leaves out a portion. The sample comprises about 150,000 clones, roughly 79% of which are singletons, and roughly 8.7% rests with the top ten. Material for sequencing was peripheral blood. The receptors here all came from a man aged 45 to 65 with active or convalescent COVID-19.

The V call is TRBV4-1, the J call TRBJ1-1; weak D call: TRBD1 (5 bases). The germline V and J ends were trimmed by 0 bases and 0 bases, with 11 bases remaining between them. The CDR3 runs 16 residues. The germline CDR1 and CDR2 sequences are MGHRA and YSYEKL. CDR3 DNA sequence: TGCGCCAGCAGCCAAGAAAGTGCGGACATGAACACTGAAGCTTTCTTT. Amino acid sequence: CASSQESADMNTEAFF.

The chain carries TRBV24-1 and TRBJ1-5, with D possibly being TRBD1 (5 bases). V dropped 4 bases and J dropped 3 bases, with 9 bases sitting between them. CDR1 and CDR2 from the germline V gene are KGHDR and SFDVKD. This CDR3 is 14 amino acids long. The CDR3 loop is CATSEAGYNQPQHF. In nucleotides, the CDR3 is TGTGCCACCAGTGAGGCAGGGTACAATCAGCCCCAGCATTTT.

The CDR3 region is CASSIWGPYSNQPQHF. CDR3 coding DNA: TGTGCCAGTAGTATATGGGGGCCCTATAGCAATCAGCCCCAGCATTTT. The genes are TRBV19 and TRBJ1-5; D perhaps matches TRBD1 (6 bases). The CDR3 spans 16 residues. Germline lookup yields CDR1 LNHDA and CDR2 SQIVND (reference sequence). V shed 2 bases and J shed 0 bases, with 11 bases lying between them.

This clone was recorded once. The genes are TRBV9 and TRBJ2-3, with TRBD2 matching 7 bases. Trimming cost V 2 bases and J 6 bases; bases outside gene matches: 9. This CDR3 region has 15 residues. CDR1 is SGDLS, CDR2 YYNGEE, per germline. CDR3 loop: CASSVLSGTLDTQYF. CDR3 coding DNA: TGTGCCAGCAGCGTTTTGAGCGGGACCCTCGATACGCAGTATTTT.

The CDR3, as DNA: TGTGCCAGCAGTTTTCTAACCATCTCTGGAAACACCATATATTTT. Its protein is CASSFLTISGNTIYF. The rearrangement uses TRBV28 and TRBJ1-3; D unclear. V dropped 3 bases and J dropped 0 bases, with 9 bases sitting between them. This CDR3 spans 15 amino acids. In germline, CDR1 is MDHEN, CDR2 SYDVKM.

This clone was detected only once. The CDR3 loop is CASNFPITSGSSYEQYF. CDR3 coding DNA: TGTGCCAGCAACTTTCCCATCACTAGCGGGAGCTCCTACGAGCAGTACTTC. This chain connects TRBV5-8 to TRBJ2-7, with TRBD2 identical over 11 bases. Per the germline V gene, CDR1 is SGHTS and CDR2 is YDEGEE. V dropped 6 bases and J dropped 0; count of bases not matched to a gene: 11. The CDR3 consists of 17 residues.

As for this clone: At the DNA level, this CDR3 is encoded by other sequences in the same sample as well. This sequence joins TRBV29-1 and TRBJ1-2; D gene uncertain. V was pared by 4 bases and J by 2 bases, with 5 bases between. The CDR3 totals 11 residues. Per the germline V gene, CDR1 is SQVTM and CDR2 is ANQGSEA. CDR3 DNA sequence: TGCAGCGTTGGAGGGAACTATGGCTACACCTTC. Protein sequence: CSVGGNYGYTF.

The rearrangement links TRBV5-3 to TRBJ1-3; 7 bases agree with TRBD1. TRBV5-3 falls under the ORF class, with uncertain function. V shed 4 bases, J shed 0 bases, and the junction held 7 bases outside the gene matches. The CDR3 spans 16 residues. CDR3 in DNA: TGTGCCAGAAGCATTGGTGGACAGGCCTCTGGAAACACCATATATTTT. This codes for CARSIGGQASGNTIYF.

The CDR3 protein is CASSLGGINEQFF. DNA of the CDR3: TGTGCCAGCAGCTTAGGAGGAATCAATGAGCAGTTCTTC. The rearrangement uses TRBV7-2 and TRBJ2-1; D remains unclear. V was shortened by 1 base and J by 6 bases, with 7 bases between the two germline ends. Germline V gene lookup returns CDR1 SGHTA and CDR2 FQGNSA. The length of the CDR3 is 13 residues.

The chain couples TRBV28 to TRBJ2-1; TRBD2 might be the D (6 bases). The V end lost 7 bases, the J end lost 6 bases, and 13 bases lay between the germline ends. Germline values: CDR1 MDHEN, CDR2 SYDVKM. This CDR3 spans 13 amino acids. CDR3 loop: CASTVLASNEQFF. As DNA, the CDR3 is TGTGCCAGCACCGTACTAGCATCCAATGAGCAGTTCTTC.

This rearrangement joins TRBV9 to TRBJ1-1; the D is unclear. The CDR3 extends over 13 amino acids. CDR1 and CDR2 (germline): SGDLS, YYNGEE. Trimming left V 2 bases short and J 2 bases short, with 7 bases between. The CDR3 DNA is TGTGCCAGCAGCGTGTCGAGTAACACTGAAGCTTTCTTT. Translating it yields CASSVSSNTEAFF.

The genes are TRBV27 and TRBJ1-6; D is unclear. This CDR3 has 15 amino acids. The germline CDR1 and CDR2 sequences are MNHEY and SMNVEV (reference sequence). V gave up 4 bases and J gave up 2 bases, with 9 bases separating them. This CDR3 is CASSYEGPYNSPLHF. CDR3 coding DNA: TGTGCCAGCAGTTACGAGGGCCCCTATAATTCACCCCTCCACTTT.

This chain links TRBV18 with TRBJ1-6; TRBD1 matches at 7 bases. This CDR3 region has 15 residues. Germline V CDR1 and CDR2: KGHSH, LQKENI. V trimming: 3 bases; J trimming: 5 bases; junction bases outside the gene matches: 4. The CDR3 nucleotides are TGTGCCAGCTCACCCGGGACAGCAGATAATTCACCCCTCCACTTT. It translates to CASSPGTADNSPLHF.

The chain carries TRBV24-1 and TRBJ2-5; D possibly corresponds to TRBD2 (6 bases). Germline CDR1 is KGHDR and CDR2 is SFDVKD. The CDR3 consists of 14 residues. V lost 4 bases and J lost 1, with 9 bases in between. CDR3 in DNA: TGTGCCACCAGTGACAGGGACTTCCAAGAGACCCAGTACTTC. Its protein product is CATSDRDFQETQYF.

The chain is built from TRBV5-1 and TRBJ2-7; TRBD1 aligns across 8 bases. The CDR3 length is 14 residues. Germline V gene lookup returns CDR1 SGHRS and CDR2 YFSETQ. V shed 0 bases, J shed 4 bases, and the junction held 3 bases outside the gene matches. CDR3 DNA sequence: TGCGCCAGCAGCTTGGTTGACAGGGGATACGAGCAGTACTTC. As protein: CASSLVDRGYEQYF.

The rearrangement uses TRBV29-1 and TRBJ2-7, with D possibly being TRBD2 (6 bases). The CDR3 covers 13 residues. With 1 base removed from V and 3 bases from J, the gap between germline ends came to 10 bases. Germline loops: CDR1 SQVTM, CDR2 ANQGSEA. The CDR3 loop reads CSVEGASDYEQYF. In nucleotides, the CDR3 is TGCAGCGTTGAAGGGGCTAGCGACTACGAGCAGTACTTC.

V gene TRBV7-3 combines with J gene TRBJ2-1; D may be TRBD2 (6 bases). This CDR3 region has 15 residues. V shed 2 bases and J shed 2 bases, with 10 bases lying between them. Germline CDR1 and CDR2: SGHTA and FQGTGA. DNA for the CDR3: TGTGCCAGCAGCTTAGCGGCGGGACCCTACAATGAGCAGTTCTTC. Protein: CASSLAAGPYNEQFF.

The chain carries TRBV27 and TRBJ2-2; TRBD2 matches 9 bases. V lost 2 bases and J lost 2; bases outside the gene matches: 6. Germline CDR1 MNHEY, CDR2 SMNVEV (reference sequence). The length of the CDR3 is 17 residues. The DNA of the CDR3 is TGTGCCAGCAGTTTAATAGCGGGAGCCCTCAACACCGGGGAGCTGTTTTTT. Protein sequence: CASSLIAGALNTGELFF.

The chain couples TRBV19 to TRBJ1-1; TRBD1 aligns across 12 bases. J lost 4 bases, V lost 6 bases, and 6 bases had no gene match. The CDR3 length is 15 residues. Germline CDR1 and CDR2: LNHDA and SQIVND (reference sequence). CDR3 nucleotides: TGTGCCAGTAGAACGGGACAGGGGGCGTCCACTGAAGCTTTCTTT. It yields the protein CASRTGQGASTEAFF.

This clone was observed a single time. The CDR3 loop is CASGQGGFRSYEQYF. As DNA, the CDR3 is TGTGCCTCGGGACAGGGAGGTTTTCGGTCCTACGAGCAGTACTTC. The chain carries TRBV30 and TRBJ2-7, with 9 bases fitting TRBD1. V lost 7 bases to trimming and J lost 1 base; unmatched junction nucleotides: 11. CDR1 and CDR2 from the germline V gene are GTSNPN and SVGIG (reference sequence). There are 15 residues in the CDR3.

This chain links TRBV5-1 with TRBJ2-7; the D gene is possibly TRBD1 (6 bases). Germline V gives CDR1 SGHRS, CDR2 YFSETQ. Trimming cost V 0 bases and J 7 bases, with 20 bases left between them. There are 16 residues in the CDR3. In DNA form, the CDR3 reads TGCGCCAGCAGCTTGGAGGGACAAGGGAGCTCTAGGGAGCAGTACTTC. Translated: CASSLEGQGSSREQYF.

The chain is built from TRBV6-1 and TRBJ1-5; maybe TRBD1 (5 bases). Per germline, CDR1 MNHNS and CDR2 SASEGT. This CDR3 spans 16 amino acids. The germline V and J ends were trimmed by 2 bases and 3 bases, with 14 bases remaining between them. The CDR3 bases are TGTGCCAGCAGTGAAAGGCCAGGGCCCCACAATCAGCCCCAGCATTTT. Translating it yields CASSERPGPHNQPQHF.

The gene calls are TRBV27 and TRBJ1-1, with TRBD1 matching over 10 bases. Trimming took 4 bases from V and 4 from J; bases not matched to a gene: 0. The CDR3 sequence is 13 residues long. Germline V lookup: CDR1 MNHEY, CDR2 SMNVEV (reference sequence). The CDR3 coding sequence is TGTGCCAGCAGTTGGACAGGGGGCACTGAAGCTTTCTTT. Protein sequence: CASSWTGGTEAFF.

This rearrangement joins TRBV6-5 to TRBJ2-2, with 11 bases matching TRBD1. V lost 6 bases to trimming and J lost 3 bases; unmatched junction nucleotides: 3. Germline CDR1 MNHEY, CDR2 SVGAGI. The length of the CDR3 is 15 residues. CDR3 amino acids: CASRRTGGDTGELFF. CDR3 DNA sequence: TGTGCCAGCAGGAGGACAGGGGGCGACACCGGGGAGCTGTTTTTT.